These 15 T cell receptor beta chains share one sample of origin, sequenced in a study of blood T cell repertoires in COVID-19. Clones were read by immunoSEQ multiplex PCR, and TCRdb kept only the in-frame ones, dropping some. This sample carries about 180,000 clones, around 83% of them seen once, and the ten largest clones take approximately 1.5%. The source material was peripheral blood. These receptor sequences come from a human donor in a cohort sampled during active COVID-19.

This rearrangement joins TRBV28 to TRBJ2-1; D is unclear. This CDR3 has 11 residues. Trimming took 4 bases from V and 6 from J, leaving 4 bases between them. From germline, CDR1 is MDHEN and CDR2 SYDVKM. In DNA, the CDR3 is TGTGCCAGCAGTTATAGCAATGAGCAGTTCTTC. Its translation: CASSYSNEQFF.

The chain recombines TRBV7-9 with TRBJ1-4, with D possibly being TRBD1 (5 bases). V shed 1 base and J shed 7 bases, with 13 bases lying between them. The V gene's germline CDR1 is SEHNR and CDR2 FQNEAQ (reference sequence). The CDR3 is made up of 15 amino acids. The CDR3 spells CASSLDQGFFEKLFF. The CDR3 DNA follows: TGTGCCAGCAGCTTAGATCAGGGATTCTTTGAAAAACTGTTTTTT.

This clone was recorded once. This chain uses TRBV4-3 with TRBJ1-2; possible D gene TRBD1, 5 bases. The germline V gene has CDR1 LGHNA and CDR2 YSLEER. Trimming took 1 base from V and 0 from J, leaving 21 bases between them. The length of the CDR3 is 19 residues. The chain's CDR3 is CASSQVGQGVGGTNYGYTF. CDR3 coding DNA: TGCGCCAGCAGCCAAGTCGGCCAAGGGGTGGGGGGGACTAACTATGGCTACACCTTC.

The CDR3 is CASGTGGDTGELFF. As DNA, the CDR3 is TGTGCCAGCGGGACAGGTGGCGACACCGGGGAGCTGTTTTTT. The chain carries TRBV6-5 and TRBJ2-2, with 8 bases lining up with TRBD1. Unmatched junction bases numbered 5, after V lost 8 bases and J lost 3 bases. The CDR3 runs to 14 residues. The germline V gene encodes CDR1 MNHEY and CDR2 SVGAGI.

The J gene is TRBJ1-1, the V gene TRBV15, with a weak D call TRBD1 (6 bases). This CDR3 is built from 13 residues. Trimming pared 1 base from V and 4 bases from J, leaving 7 bases between. CDR1 is LNHNV and CDR2 is YYDKDF in the germline V gene (reference sequence). The CDR3 region is CATSRGGRTEAFF. CDR3 bases: TGTGCCACCAGCAGAGGGGGGCGCACTGAAGCTTTCTTT.

The rearrangement uses TRBV27 and TRBJ2-7; 7 bases agree with TRBD1. V shed 2 bases, J shed 0 bases, and the junction held 4 bases outside the gene matches. This CDR3 region has 15 residues. CDR1 MNHEY and CDR2 SMNVEV come from the germline V gene (reference sequence). CDR3 loop: CASSLGTASSYEQYF. Written as DNA, the CDR3 is TGTGCCAGCAGTTTAGGGACAGCTAGCTCCTACGAGCAGTACTTC.

J is TRBJ1-4 and V is TRBV10-3; 7 bases fit TRBD1. The germline V gene has CDR1 ENHRY and CDR2 SYGVKD. The CDR3 has 14 residues. J was trimmed by 5 bases and V by 7 bases; bases with no gene match: 7. The CDR3 DNA is TGTGCCATCAAGGGGGACAGCGAGAATGAAAAACTGTTTTTT. It yields the protein CAIKGDSENEKLFF.

CDR3 sequence: CASSGQLNEKLFF. DNA of the CDR3: TGTGCCAGCAGCGGACAGTTGAATGAAAAACTGTTTTTT. The chain couples TRBV7-6 to TRBJ1-4, with a possible D match to TRBD1 (6 bases). Trimming removed 5 bases from V and 5 bases from J, with 9 bases in between. Looked up from germline, CDR1 is SGHVS and CDR2 is FNYEAQ. This CDR3 has 13 residues. Together with reference TRBV7-6 and TRBJ1-4, the CDR3 gives the full variable domain: GAGVSQSPRYKVTKRGQDVALRCDPISGHVSLYWYRQALGQGPEFLTYFNYEAQQDKSGLPNDRFSAERPEGSISTLTIQRTEQRDSAMYRCASSGQLNEKLFFGSGTQLSVL.

The chain has TRBV12-3 or TRBV12-4 and TRBJ2-3, with D possibly TRBD2 on 5 matching bases. The CDR3 covers 13 residues. Deletions cut 6 bases from V and 5 bases from J, with 12 bases between. The CDR3 DNA reads as TGTGCCAGCAGATGGGGAGTTGGAGATACGCAGTATTTT. It specifies CASRWGVGDTQYF.

V and J are TRBV5-1 and TRBJ1-1; D gene ambiguous. Germline V lookup: CDR1 SGHRS, CDR2 YFSETQ. The V and J ends lost 0 bases and 8 bases respectively, with 8 bases between them. This CDR3 has 12 amino acids. In DNA form, the CDR3 reads TGCGCCAGCAGCTTGGACCAACGGGAAGCTTTCTTT. It encodes CASSLDQREAFF.

The V gene is TRBV27, the J gene TRBJ2-6, with D possibly being TRBD1 (5 bases). Germline V gene sequence: CDR1 MNHEY, CDR2 SMNVEV (reference sequence). The germline V and J ends were trimmed by 3 bases and 4 bases, with 10 bases remaining between them. CDR3 length equals 15 residues. This CDR3 is CASSFREAGANVLTF. The CDR3 coding sequence is TGTGCCAGCAGTTTCAGGGAAGCCGGGGCCAACGTCCTGACTTTC.

This clone was recorded a few times. The chain links TRBV3-1 (or the pseudogene TRBV3-2) to TRBJ1-5; D unresolved. V lost 11 bases to trimming and J lost 2 bases, with 16 bases between them. The CDR3 has 14 amino acids. In germline, CDR1 is LGHDT, CDR2 YNNKEL (reference sequence). The CDR3 reads CAATSGLGNQPQHF. DNA of the CDR3: TGTGCCGCCACCAGCGGATTGGGCAATCAGCCCCAGCATTTT.

V usage is TRBV9 and J usage is TRBJ1-1; TRBD1 matches 9 bases. CDR1 and CDR2 from the germline V gene are SGDLS and YYNGEE. CDR3 length: 15 residues. The V gene end was trimmed by 3 bases and the J gene end by 2 bases; junction bases not matched to a gene: 5. DNA of the CDR3: TGTGCCAGCAGCGCCGGGGACAGGGTAAACACTGAAGCTTTCTTT. This translates into CASSAGDRVNTEAFF.

The chain combines TRBV28 with TRBJ1-1; unclear D gene. The CDR3 extends over 11 amino acids. V shed 3 bases and J shed 3 bases, with 2 bases lying between them. Per germline, CDR1 MDHEN and CDR2 SYDVKM. This CDR3 is CASSFYTEAFF. The CDR3 coding sequence is TGTGCCAGCAGTTTCTACACTGAAGCTTTCTTT.

The gene calls are TRBV25-1 and TRBJ2-6; D might be TRBD2 (6 bases). Trimming took 6 bases from V and 2 from J, leaving 17 bases between them. The CDR3 is made up of 17 amino acids. Germline V gene data show CDR1 as MGHDK and CDR2 as SYGVNS. The CDR3 nucleotides are TGTGCCAGCAGACGCACCCAAGGAGGGACTGGGGCCAACGTCCTGACTTTC. As protein: CASRRTQGGTGANVLTF.